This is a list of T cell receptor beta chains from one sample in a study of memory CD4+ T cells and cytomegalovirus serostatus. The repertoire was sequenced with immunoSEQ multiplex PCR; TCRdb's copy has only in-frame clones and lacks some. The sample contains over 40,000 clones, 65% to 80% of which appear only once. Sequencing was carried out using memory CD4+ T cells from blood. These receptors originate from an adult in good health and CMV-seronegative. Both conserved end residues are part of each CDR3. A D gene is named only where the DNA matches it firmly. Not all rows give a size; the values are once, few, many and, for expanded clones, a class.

cdr3_nt: TGTGCCATCAGACCCGCGGGAGCCTACAATGAGCAGTTCTTC; cdr3_aa: CAIRPAGAYNEQFF; v_call: TRBV10-3; cdr3_length: 14; j_call: TRBJ2-1; d_call: TRBD2; clone_size: -
cdr3_nt: TGTGCCAGCAGCCCGGGGACCGGCATCCTGAATCAGCCCCAGCATTTT; cdr3_aa: CASSPGTGILNQPQHF; v_call: TRBV7-2; cdr3_length: 16; j_call: TRBJ1-5; d_call: -; clone_size: -
cdr3_nt: TGTGCCAGCAGCTTAAAGGGGGACACTGAAGCTTTCTTT; cdr3_aa: CASSLKGDTEAFF; v_call: TRBV7-9; cdr3_length: 13; j_call: TRBJ1-1; d_call: -; clone_size: -
cdr3_nt: TGTGCCAGCAGCAGAGGCACCCACGAGCAGTACTTC; cdr3_aa: CASSRGTHEQYF; v_call: TRBV27; cdr3_length: 12; j_call: TRBJ2-7; d_call: -; clone_size: -
cdr3_nt: TGTGCCACCAGCAGAGGGGGACAGGGCTACGAGCAGTACTTC; cdr3_aa: CATSRGGQGYEQYF; v_call: TRBV15; cdr3_length: 14; j_call: TRBJ2-7; d_call: TRBD1; clone_size: -
cdr3_nt: TGTGCCAGCAGCTTAGACAGGGGAAATGAGCAGTTCTTC; cdr3_aa: CASSLDRGNEQFF; v_call: TRBV7-2; cdr3_length: 13; j_call: TRBJ2-1; d_call: TRBD1; clone_size: -
cdr3_nt: TGTGCCAGCAGCCCTGGCTCGGGGGGACAGTTAGTCTACAATGAGCAGTTCTTC; cdr3_aa: CASSPGSGGQLVYNEQFF; v_call: TRBV9; cdr3_length: 18; j_call: TRBJ2-1; d_call: -; clone_size: few
cdr3_nt: TGCGCCAGCAGCTTGGTGGGGGATCCCTACAATGAGCAGTTCTTC; cdr3_aa: CASSLVGDPYNEQFF; v_call: TRBV5-1; cdr3_length: 15; j_call: TRBJ2-1; d_call: -; clone_size: few
cdr3_nt: TGCAGTGCTAGAAATAACTATGGCTACACCTTC; cdr3_aa: CSARNNYGYTF; v_call: TRBV20-1; cdr3_length: 11; j_call: TRBJ1-2; d_call: -; clone_size: -
cdr3_nt: TGTGCCAGCACTGGGACTGCAGGAAACACCATATATTTT; cdr3_aa: CASTGTAGNTIYF; v_call: TRBV6-1; cdr3_length: 13; j_call: TRBJ1-3; d_call: -; clone_size: -
cdr3_nt: TGTGCCAGCGCTAGCGGGGGGGTCCCCACAGATACGCAGTATTTT; cdr3_aa: CASASGGVPTDTQYF; v_call: TRBV11-2; cdr3_length: 15; j_call: TRBJ2-3; d_call: TRBD2; clone_size: -
cdr3_nt: TGCGCCAGCAGCCTGGCCGTGGGCGGGTGTCGTGAGACCCAGTACTTC; cdr3_aa: CASSLAVGGCRETQYF; v_call: TRBV10-1; cdr3_length: 16; j_call: TRBJ2-5; d_call: -; clone_size: -